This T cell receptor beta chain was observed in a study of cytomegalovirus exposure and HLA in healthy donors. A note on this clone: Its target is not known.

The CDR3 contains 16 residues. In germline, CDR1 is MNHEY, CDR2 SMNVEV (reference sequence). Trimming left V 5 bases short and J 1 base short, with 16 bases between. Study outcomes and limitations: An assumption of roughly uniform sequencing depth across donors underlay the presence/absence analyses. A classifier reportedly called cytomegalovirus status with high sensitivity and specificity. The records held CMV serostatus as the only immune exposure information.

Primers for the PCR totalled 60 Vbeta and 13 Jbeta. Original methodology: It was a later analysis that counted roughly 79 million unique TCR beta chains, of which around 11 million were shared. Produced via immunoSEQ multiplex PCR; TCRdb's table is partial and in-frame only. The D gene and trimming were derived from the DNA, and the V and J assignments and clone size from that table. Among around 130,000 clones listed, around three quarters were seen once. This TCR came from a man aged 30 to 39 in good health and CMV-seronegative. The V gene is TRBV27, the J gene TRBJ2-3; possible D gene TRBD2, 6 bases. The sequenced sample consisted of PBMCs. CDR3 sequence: CASSRERLGRTDTQYF. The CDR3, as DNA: TGTGCCAGCAGTAGAGAGAGACTAGGACGCACAGATACGCAGTATTTT.